The 9 T cell receptor beta chains in this list originate from one sample, sequenced in a study of spatial heterogeneity in lung cancer. TCRdb independently ran MiXCR on the 5' RACE reads; one entry per CDR3 protein. This sample has 23,000 or so distinct CDR3 sequences, with around 9.6% found just once. Time point: blood at routine non-recurrence follow-up after resection. This specimen consisted of PBMCs, obtained at follow-up. The receptors were gathered from a male donor with early-stage non-small cell lung cancer.

In its sample, this clonotype was seen many times. This chain links TRBV7-9 with TRBJ2-5; D uncertain. The germline V gene encodes CDR1 SEHNR and CDR2 FQNEAQ (reference sequence). Trimming removed 4 bases from V and 3 bases from J, with 6 bases in between. CDR3 length equals 12 residues. CDR3 amino acids: CASSYGEETQYF. The CDR3 bases are TGTGCCAGCAGCTATGGGGAAGAGACCCAGTACTTC.

The CDR3 is CASSLVPDTGELFF. The CDR3 coding sequence is TGTGCCAGCAGCTTAGTCCCAGACACCGGGGAGCTGTTTTTT. The V and J genes are TRBV7-2 and TRBJ2-2; no reliable D call. The CDR3 length is 14 residues. Trimming stripped 1 base from V and 3 bases from J, with 6 bases between. Germline CDR1 is SGHTA and CDR2 is FQGNSA.

This clonotype was seen more than once but under ten times. CDR3 in amino acids: CASSVSGDNQPQHF. CDR3 nucleotides: TGTGCCAGCAGTGTCTCAGGGGACAATCAGCCCCAGCATTTT. V and J are TRBV2 and TRBJ1-5, with D possibly TRBD1 on 6 matching bases. Germline V CDR1 and CDR2: SNHLY, FYNNEI. Between the trimmed V and J ends, which lost 4 bases and 3 bases, there was a span of 10 bases. This CDR3 has 14 residues.

The chain is built from TRBV27 and TRBJ1-2, with 8 bases matching TRBD1. V was clipped by 6 bases and J by 4 bases; unmatched bases: 10. The germline gives CDR1 MNHEY, CDR2 SMNVEV (reference sequence). The CDR3 contains 15 residues. In nucleotides, the CDR3 is TGTGCCAGCAGCGCAATAGGACAGGGAACCTATGGCTACACCTTC. Amino acids: CASSAIGQGTYGYTF.

Only a few counts were recorded for this clonotype. The genes are TRBV7-2 and TRBJ2-5; 10 bases match TRBD2. The CDR3 totals 16 residues. V shed 4 bases, J shed 5 bases, and the junction held 10 bases outside the gene matches. In germline, CDR1 is SGHTA, CDR2 FQGNSA. The CDR3, as DNA: TGTGCCAGCAGCTCTCCTAAGCGGGGGGGCGCGGAGACCCAGTACTTC. Amino acid sequence: CASSSPKRGGAETQYF.

This clonotype was counted between two and nine times. The chain is built from TRBV27 and TRBJ1-1; 7 bases are shared with TRBD1. The CDR3 totals 13 residues. The J segment lost 4 bases and the V segment lost 5 bases, leaving 4 bases of the junction unmatched. CDR1 MNHEY and CDR2 SMNVEV come from the germline V gene (reference sequence). The CDR3 DNA reads as TGTGCCAGCAGTGAACCAGGGGGCACTGAAGCTTTCTTT. Translated, it gives CASSEPGGTEAFF.

The chain recombines TRBV12-3 or TRBV12-4 with TRBJ2-2, with 8 bases lining up with TRBD2. With V trimmed by 5 bases and J by 4 bases, 9 bases remained unmatched. There are 16 residues in the CDR3. The CDR3 spells CASSPRGGEGTGELFF. The CDR3 nucleotides read TGTGCCAGCAGTCCCCGGGGGGGCGAGGGCACCGGGGAGCTGTTTTTT.

This clonotype was observed at least ten times. The CDR3 DNA is TGTGCCAGCAGTTACCCGGACAGTCCCGATGAAAAACTGTTTTTT. Translated, it gives CASSYPDSPDEKLFF. V and J are TRBV6-6 and TRBJ1-4; possibly TRBD1 for D (6 bases). The V end was cut by 2 bases, the J end by 6 bases, with 13 bases between. The V gene's germline CDR1 is MNHNY and CDR2 SVGAGI (reference sequence). The CDR3 has 15 amino acids.

This clonotype has a count of ten or more. The chain is built from TRBV28 and TRBJ1-5; tentative D call: TRBD1 (6 bases). The CDR3 length is 13 residues. V shed 4 bases and J shed 10 bases, with 14 bases lying between them. Per germline, CDR1 MDHEN and CDR2 SYDVKM. CDR3 in DNA: TGTGCCAGCAGTTCCCTCGGACAGAGCCCCCAGCATTTT. This translates into CASSSLGQSPQHF.